The 16 T cell receptor beta chains below come from one sample, sequenced in a study of T cell responses to AZD1222 COVID-19 vaccine. Libraries were prepared by immunoSEQ multiplex PCR; TCRdb keeps only in-frame clonotypes and omits some of them. This sample has around 160,000 clones; 90% to 95% occur once, and the top ten carry approximately 5.5%. The sequenced sample was peripheral blood, obtained 28 days after the second AZD1222 dose. The origin of the receptors is an adult who received the AZD1222 COVID-19 vaccine.

V usage is TRBV30 and J usage is TRBJ2-7; D perhaps matches TRBD1 (6 bases). Trimming took off 3 bases at V and 4 bases at J, with 10 bases between the two ends. CDR1 and CDR2 (germline): GTSNPN, SVGIG (reference sequence). This CDR3 spans 12 amino acids. CDR3 bases: TGTGCCTGGAGCCGGGGACAATACGAGCAGTACTTC. Encoded protein: CAWSRGQYEQYF.

This chain joins TRBV5-8 and TRBJ2-7; 13 nucleotides match TRBD2. The CDR3 loop spans 14 amino acids. CDR1 SGHTS and CDR2 YDEGEE come from the germline V gene. The V gene end was trimmed by 3 bases and the J gene end by 5 bases; junction bases not matched to a gene: 2. CDR3 amino acids: CASSWTSGRDEQYF. CDR3 DNA: TGTGCCAGCAGCTGGACTAGCGGGAGAGACGAGCAGTACTTC.

In DNA form, the CDR3 reads TGTGCCAGCAGTTTATCAGGTCCCCCCCCTGAAGCTTTCTTT. Its translation: CASSLSGPPPEAFF. The chain combines TRBV27 with TRBJ1-1; no definite D call. The CDR3 runs 14 residues. Trimming pared 0 bases from V and 6 bases from J, leaving 11 bases between. Germline V lookup: CDR1 MNHEY, CDR2 SMNVEV (reference sequence).

This chain joins TRBV18 and TRBJ2-1; D not resolved. Germline CDR1 KGHSH, CDR2 LQKENI. V was trimmed by 6 bases and J by 5 bases, leaving 11 bases between them. The CDR3 is 13 amino acids. CDR3 residues: CASSTARNNEQFF. CDR3 nucleotide sequence: TGTGCCAGCTCCACCGCCCGAAACAATGAGCAGTTCTTC.

This clone was observed once. The V call is TRBV19, the J call TRBJ2-3; 12 bases align to TRBD2. J gave up 2 bases and V 4 bases, and 4 bases lay outside the gene matches. CDR3 size: 16 residues. CDR1 LNHDA and CDR2 SQIVND come from the germline V gene (reference sequence). As DNA, the CDR3 is TGTGCCAGTAGTAACCTAGCGGGAGGGCCCACAGATACGCAGTATTTT. Amino acids: CASSNLAGGPTDTQYF.

The count of this clone is one. The chain recombines TRBV7-6 with TRBJ1-6, with a possible D match to TRBD1 (5 bases). This CDR3 is built from 16 residues. Germline assignment: CDR1 SGHVS and CDR2 FNYEAQ. V was shortened by 5 bases and J by 5 bases, with 16 bases between the two germline ends. The CDR3 sequence: CASSALSGTDNSPLHF. Here the CDR3 DNA reads TGTGCCAGCAGCGCGCTTTCTGGGACGGATAATTCACCCCTCCACTTT.

The rearrangement uses TRBV6-5 and TRBJ2-5; 11 nucleotides agree with TRBD2. Trimming removed 6 bases from V and 5 bases from J; junction bases left unmatched: 8. The CDR3 is 15 residues long. CDR1 and CDR2 (germline): MNHEY, SVGAGI. CDR3: CASRSLAGGRETQYF. CDR3 sequence (DNA): TGTGCCAGCAGGTCGCTAGCGGGAGGTCGGGAGACCCAGTACTTC.

The chain joins TRBV7-2 to TRBJ2-5, with 8 bases aligning to TRBD2. Trimming at V came to 8 bases and at J to 5 bases, leaving 7 bases not matched to a gene. The CDR3 covers 13 residues. Per the germline V gene, CDR1 is SGHTA and CDR2 is FQGNSA. Written as DNA, the CDR3 is TGTGCCAGCTCTACCGGGGGGGTTGAGACCCAGTACTTC. Its protein product is CASSTGGVETQYF.

The chain couples TRBV4-1 to TRBJ1-2; no clear D. This CDR3 spans 14 amino acids. Per germline, CDR1 MGHRA and CDR2 YSYEKL. V was pared by 0 bases and J by 2 bases, with 7 bases between. The CDR3 sequence is CASSQELPNYGYTF. The CDR3 nucleotides are TGCGCCAGCAGCCAAGAACTTCCAAACTATGGCTACACCTTC.

This clone was seen a single time. The chain combines TRBV4-3 with TRBJ2-3; 9 bases match TRBD2. The CDR3 sequence is 16 residues long. CDR1 LGHNA and CDR2 YSLEER come from the germline V gene. V shed 1 base and J 7 bases; nucleotides not matched to a gene: 9. The DNA for the CDR3 is TGCGCCAGCAGCCAAGCATTAGCGGGAGATCTATATACGCAGTATTTT. Its translation is CASSQALAGDLYTQYF.

The rearrangement joins TRBV5-1 to TRBJ2-3; 10 bases are a match to TRBD2. Per the germline V gene, CDR1 is SGHRS and CDR2 is YFSETQ. V dropped 3 bases and J dropped 0; count of bases not matched to a gene: 4. The CDR3 length is 16 residues. CDR3 loop: CASSSRTSGSTDTQYF. The CDR3 coding sequence is TGCGCCAGCAGCTCCCGGACTAGCGGTAGCACAGATACGCAGTATTTT. The full variable domain, with the rest looked up from reference TRBV5-1 and TRBJ2-3, is KAGVTQTPRYLIKTRGQQVTLSCSPISGHRSVSWYQQTPGQGLQFLFEYFSETQRNKGNFPGRFSGRQFSNSRSEMNVSTLELGDSALYLCASSSRTSGSTDTQYFGPGTRLTVL.

The chain carries TRBV13 and TRBJ1-6; 7 bases line up with TRBD1. With 4 bases clipped from V and 7 bases from J, the junction kept 7 bases outside the gene matches. The CDR3 loop spans 15 amino acids. Per germline, CDR1 PRHDT and CDR2 FYEKMQ (reference sequence). In nucleotides, the CDR3 is TGTGCCAGCAGCTCCCGGGGAGGGGGCAATTCACCCCTCCACTTT. This sequence encodes CASSSRGGGNSPLHF.

The CDR3 nucleotides are TGTGCCAGCAGCCACACCCTCACAGATACGCAGTATTTT. It encodes CASSHTLTDTQYF. The chain links TRBV4-2 to TRBJ2-3; D is unresolved. In germline, CDR1 is LGHNA, CDR2 YNFKEQ. Deletions cut 3 bases from V and 2 bases from J, with 6 bases between. The CDR3 runs to 13 residues.

This CDR3 is CASSGTGSYMANVLTF. The DNA of the CDR3 is TGTGCCAGCAGTGGAACGGGGTCCTATATGGCCAACGTCCTGACTTTC. This chain joins TRBV2 and TRBJ2-6; tentatively, D is TRBD2 (5 bases). This CDR3 contains 16 residues. The V gene lost 4 bases and the J gene lost 6 bases, with 16 bases spanning the gap. Germline CDR1 SNHLY, CDR2 FYNNEI.

CDR3 DNA sequence: TGCAGCCTATTGGGGACCGACGGACCGAGCTCAGATACGCAGTATTTT. This encodes CSLLGTDGPSSDTQYF. The chain recombines TRBV29-1 with TRBJ2-3; possibly TRBD1 or TRBD2 for D (5 bases each). The CDR3 has 16 residues. Germline V gene sequence: CDR1 SQVTM, CDR2 ANQGSEA. Trimming pared 8 bases from V and 4 bases from J, leaving 25 bases between.

The V gene is TRBV19, the J gene TRBJ2-7; D gene unclear. V dropped 3 bases and J dropped 4 bases, with 10 bases sitting between them. The germline CDR1 and CDR2 sequences are LNHDA and SQIVND (reference sequence). There are 13 residues in the CDR3. For the CDR3, the DNA is TGTGCCAGTAGTATTAATCTGGGGTACGAGCAGTACTTC. Encoded protein: CASSINLGYEQYF.